This entry is about one T cell receptor beta chain. This record comes from a study of blood T cell repertoires in COVID-19. Study details: Italy, Spain and the United States were the sources of the convalescent and acute COVID-19 samples.

The CDR3 has 14 residues. With 3 bases removed from V and 4 bases from J, the gap between germline ends came to 9 bases. Per the germline V gene, CDR1 is SGHDN and CDR2 is FVKESK. Profiling relied on immunoSEQ multiplex PCR, and the TCRdb table lists in-frame clones only, not all of them. Of about 100,000 clones listed, about 86% are singletons. J is TRBJ2-2 and V is TRBV14; D remains unclear. This TCR was sampled from a human donor in a cohort sampled during active COVID-19. Material: peripheral blood. The DNA of the CDR3 is TGTGCCAGCAGCCAGCAGGCATCCACCGGGGAGCTGTTTTTT. Amino acid sequence: CASSQQASTGELFF.